One sample yielded the 5 T cell receptor beta chains listed below, sequenced in a study of memory CD4+ T cells and cytomegalovirus serostatus. Single viable CD3+CD4+CD8-CD45RO+ cells were sorted as the memory CD4+ T cells. TCRdb's copy holds only in-frame clones and misses some; the assay was immunoSEQ multiplex PCR. Of about 38,000 clones detected, 70% to 80% appear once; the ten largest clones hold less than 5.5%. Input material: memory CD4+ T cells from blood. The receptors were gathered from an adult in good health and CMV-seropositive.

This clone was detected a few times. J is TRBJ1-2 and V is TRBV10-2, with 8 nucleotides matching TRBD1. With V trimmed by 7 bases and J by 2 bases, 6 bases remained unmatched. Germline CDR1 WSHSY, CDR2 SAAADI. The CDR3 contains 14 residues. This chain's CDR3 is CASTQGQGNYGYTF. In nucleotides, the CDR3 is TGCGCCAGCACCCAAGGACAGGGAAACTATGGCTACACCTTC.

This chain uses TRBV9 with TRBJ2-1; 11 positions agree with TRBD2. The ends lost 0 bases at V and 9 bases at J; junction bases unmatched: 5. CDR1 and CDR2 from the germline V gene are SGDLS and YYNGEE. The CDR3 sequence is 15 residues long. CDR3 protein: CASSVASGRTGEQFF. CDR3 DNA sequence: TGTGCCAGCAGCGTAGCTAGCGGGAGGACCGGTGAGCAGTTCTTC. The full variable domain, in which reference TRBV9 and TRBJ2-1 provide the parts outside the CDR3, is DSGVTQTPKHLITATGQRVTLRCSPRSGDLSVYWYQQSLDQGLQFLIQYYNGEERAKGNILERFSAQQFPDLHSELNLSSLELGDSALYFCASSVASGRTGEQFFGPGTRLTVL.

The J gene is TRBJ2-1, the V gene TRBV18; D is ambiguous. Trimming left V 0 bases short and J 4 bases short, with 13 bases between. CDR1 is KGHSH and CDR2 is LQKENI in the germline V gene. CDR3 length equals 16 residues. In DNA, the CDR3 is TGTGCCAGCTCACCACCGTGGCCGCGACCTTACAATGAGCAGTTCTTC. Protein: CASSPPWPRPYNEQFF.

This clone was detected once. The genes are TRBV7-8 and TRBJ2-7, with 8 nucleotides matching TRBD1. Germline V gives CDR1 SGHVS, CDR2 FQNEAQ. This CDR3 region has 15 residues. V gave up 1 base and J gave up 3 bases; unmatched junction bases: 5. CDR3 in amino acids: CASSLGQGALYEQYF. The CDR3 nucleotides are TGTGCCAGCAGCTTAGGGCAGGGGGCCCTCTACGAGCAGTACTTC.

This clone has a handful of counts. The chain recombines TRBV5-6 with TRBJ2-7, with 7 nucleotides matching TRBD1. Losses at the gene ends were 3 bases for V and 3 bases for J; bases not matched to a gene: 6. Germline V lookup: CDR1 SGHDT, CDR2 YYEEEE. The CDR3 has 14 amino acids. CDR3 sequence: CASSSQGQDYEQYF. CDR3 sequence (DNA): TGTGCCAGCAGCTCCCAAGGACAGGACTACGAGCAGTACTTC.